Detailed here is one TCR beta chain. Its target is not known. Assay used: immunoSEQ multiplex PCR; TCRdb lists only in-frame clones, some missing. The data contain fewer than 200,000 clones, about 85% of them singletons. This sample is part of a study of radiation and T cells in renal cell carcinoma. General study findings and limits: No pretreatment tumor biopsies were available for baseline clonotypes.

Noted time point: blood 4 weeks post-SBRT, at nephrectomy. Treatment meaning: 15 Gy SBRT to primary tumor, nephrectomy 4 weeks later. Nephrectomy followed 15 Gy stereotactic body radiation by 4 weeks. This TCR was recovered from a woman aged 50 to 65 with renal cell carcinoma. The specimen was blood, collected from a patient whose treatment included radiotherapy and nephrectomy.

The CDR3 DNA reads TGCAGCGTTGACTTGTACAATGAGCAGTTCTTC. Protein sequence: CSVDLYNEQFF. The genes are TRBV29-1 and TRBJ2-1; D is unclear. The V gene lost 3 bases and the J gene lost 4 bases, with 4 bases spanning the gap. CDR3 length: 11 amino acids. Looked up from germline, CDR1 is SQVTM and CDR2 is ANQGSEA.